Detailed here is one TCR beta chain. These data belong to a study of blood T cell repertoires in COVID-19. About the study: The origin of the acute and convalescent COVID-19 samples was the United States, Italy and Spain. T cells, B-cell-depleted T cells, or PBMCs supplied cDNA or gDNA.

Methods used by the authors: Amplification of reference gene primers provided the estimated nucleated cell counts. The protocol was immunoSEQ multiplex PCR, while the TCRdb copy is restricted to in-frame clones and leaves out a portion. The V and J calls and the clone size are those of that table, but D and trimming were determined from the DNA. The top ten hold around 25% of the sample, which has 70,000 to 100,000 clones, around 67% seen once. The sequence was collected from a woman aged 55-69 years in a cohort sampled during active or convalescent COVID-19. Sequencing used peripheral blood.

The CDR3 region is CASAGTIYTGELFF. Here the CDR3 DNA reads TGCGCCAGTGCCGGGACTATCTACACCGGGGAGCTGTTTTTT. V and J are TRBV4-1 and TRBJ2-2; 7 bases are a match to TRBD2. Per germline, CDR1 MGHRA and CDR2 YSYEKL. The V gene end was trimmed by 9 bases and the J gene end by 3 bases; junction bases not matched to a gene: 7. The CDR3 has 14 amino acids.